Following are 7 T cell receptor beta chains from one sample sequenced in a study of human T cells and chemical hapten exposure (dated by TCRdb to about 2021). The library was made by RACE. The sequencer listed for this sample is NextSeq 500. The raw public data were reprocessed by TCRdb itself: fastp quality trimming at Q25, MiXCR clonotype calling, in-frame beta chains only. A single entry per CDR3 protein holds the most common genes and DNA from its merged rows. Here the sample has some 38,000 distinct CDR3 sequences; 9% to 9.5% occur a single time. Approximately 25% of the sample belongs to the ten largest clones. What the time point label conveys for this sample: patch test 3, about 24 weeks after DPC sensitization. The treatment or condition tag for this specimen amounts to: therapeutic diphenylcyclopropenone sensitization with weekly scalp DPC. Total RNA was isolated from unfractionated whole blood collected in Tempus Blood RNA tubes.

The material was whole blood, obtained in connection with sensitization to the hapten diphenylcyclopropenone (DPC). These receptors originate from a man in his fifties or sixties with alopecia areata. Some clones in this sample may be carry-over from other donors' samples.

This clonotype was seen many times. The V and J genes are TRBV29-1 and TRBJ2-5; perhaps TRBD1 as D (6 bases). The CDR3 totals 12 residues. CDR1 and CDR2 from the germline V gene are SQVTM and ANQGSEA. With 7 bases removed from V and 5 bases from J, the gap between germline ends came to 14 bases. The DNA of the CDR3 is TGCAGCGCCCAGGACAGAGGGGAGACCCAGTACTTC. Its translation: CSAQDRGETQYF. The variable domain in full, with the rest retrieved from reference TRBV29-1 and TRBJ2-5, is SAVISQKPSRDICQRGTSLTIQCQVDSQVTMMFWYRQQPGQSLTLIATANQGSEATYESGFVIDKFPISRPNLTFSTLTVSNMSPEDSSIYLCSAQDRGETQYFGPGTRLLVL.

V and J are TRBV24-1 and TRBJ2-1; D might be TRBD2 (5 bases). The germline gives CDR1 KGHDR, CDR2 SFDVKD. CDR3 length: 14 residues. Trimming stripped 1 base from V and 10 bases from J, with 13 bases between. The CDR3 reads CATSDFGLTGEQFF. The CDR3 nucleotides are TGTGCCACCAGTGATTTTGGCCTGACGGGGGAGCAGTTCTTC.

The V gene is TRBV3-1, the J gene TRBJ1-1; D gene unclear. The CDR3 sequence is 13 residues long. Trimming took off 1 base at V and 2 bases at J, with 5 bases between the two ends. Germline CDR1 and CDR2: LGHDT and YNNKEL (reference sequence). The CDR3 nucleotides are TGTGCCAGCAGCCAAGTAATAAACACTGAAGCTTTCTTT. Its translation: CASSQVINTEAFF. Based on the CDR3 plus reference TRBV3-1 and TRBJ1-1, the full variable domain is DTAVSQTPKYLVTQMGNDKSIKCEQNLGHDTMYWYKQDSKKFLKIMFSYNNKELIINETVPNRFSPKSPDKAHLNLHINSLELGDSAVYFCASSQVINTEAFFGQGTRLTVV.

Ten or more counts support this clonotype. V and J are TRBV18 and TRBJ2-1; D is ambiguous. The CDR3 is made up of 15 amino acids. Germline CDR1 and CDR2: KGHSH and LQKENI. V was cut by 1 base and J by 4 bases, with 11 bases left in between. CDR3 DNA: TGTGCCAGCTCACCACGAAGCAATAATTACAATGAGCAGTTCTTC. Translating it yields CASSPRSNNYNEQFF.

The rearrangement joins TRBV12-3 or TRBV12-4 to TRBJ2-1, with no clear D. The CDR3 spans 15 residues. The V and J ends lost 1 base and 2 bases respectively, with 9 bases between them. Here the CDR3 reads CASSLDGITYNEQFF. The CDR3 DNA follows: TGTGCCAGCAGTTTAGATGGAATCACCTACAATGAGCAGTTCTTC.

This clonotype was found many times. The chain combines TRBV6-5 with TRBJ1-1; weak D call: TRBD1 (6 bases). CDR1 MNHEY and CDR2 SVGAGI come from the germline V gene. V lost 4 bases to trimming and J lost 4 bases, with 13 bases between them. This CDR3 is 14 amino acids long. This CDR3 is CASSFFGGRTEAFF. The DNA of the CDR3 is TGTGCCAGCAGTTTTTTTGGGGGGCGCACTGAAGCTTTCTTT.

This clonotype was picked up many times. J is TRBJ1-1 and V is TRBV10-1, with unresolved D. V shed 6 bases and J shed 0 bases, with 8 bases lying between them. The length of the CDR3 is 13 residues. In germline, CDR1 is WNHNN, CDR2 SYGVQD (reference sequence). CDR3 protein: CASSAQMNTEAFF. CDR3 nucleotides: TGCGCCAGCAGCGCACAGATGAACACTGAAGCTTTCTTT.